One and the same sample provided the 25 T cell receptor beta chains below, sequenced in a study of blood T cell repertoires in COVID-19. Profiled with immunoSEQ multiplex PCR; TCRdb holds only in-frame clones, not every one. The sample includes 200,000 or so clones, about 79% of them seen just once. Sample: PBMCs or T cells enriched from blood (not recorded which). Receptor source: a woman between 35 and 50 years old with acute COVID-19.

The chain couples TRBV28 to TRBJ2-7; TRBD2 is a possible D gene (6 bases). The CDR3 is 12 residues long. Germline-derived CDR1 and CDR2 are MDHEN and SYDVKM. With 6 bases removed from V and 3 bases from J, the gap between germline ends came to 9 bases. Here the CDR3 DNA reads TGTGCCAGCAGAGGGACTTACTACGAGCAGTACTTC. The encoded protein is CASRGTYYEQYF.

The J gene is TRBJ1-3, the V gene TRBV30; 7 bases map to TRBD1. With 2 bases clipped from V and 4 bases from J, the junction kept 8 bases outside the gene matches. Germline V CDR1 and CDR2: GTSNPN, SVGIG (reference sequence). This CDR3 spans 15 amino acids. CDR3 loop: CAWSKLQGSGNTIYF. The CDR3 DNA sequence: TGTGCCTGGAGTAAGCTACAGGGGTCCGGAAACACCATATATTTT.

The rearrangement joins TRBV10-1 to TRBJ2-3; TRBD2 might be the D (6 bases). CDR1 and CDR2 from the germline V gene are WNHNN and SYGVQD (reference sequence). The CDR3 contains 13 residues. Trimming stripped 10 bases from V and 7 bases from J, with 18 bases between. CDR3 nucleotide sequence: TGCGCCACAAGCCCGGAGGGAGCTCATACGCAGTATTTT. Translation: CATSPEGAHTQYF.

The gene calls are TRBV6-5 and TRBJ2-7; 10 nucleotides line up with TRBD2. The CDR3 covers 15 residues. CDR1 is MNHEY, CDR2 SVGAGI, per germline. Trimming removed 4 bases from V and 4 bases from J; junction bases left unmatched: 7. Here the CDR3 DNA reads TGTGCCAGCAGTTGGGACTTTAGCGGGGGGTACGAGCAGTACTTC. The encoded protein is CASSWDFSGGYEQYF.

V gene TRBV27 combines with J gene TRBJ1-2; maybe TRBD1 (5 bases). Germline V CDR1 and CDR2: MNHEY, SMNVEV (reference sequence). V was pared by 6 bases and J by 3 bases, with 20 bases between. The CDR3 has 16 residues. The CDR3 region has the DNA TGTGCCAGCAGCCCTGGGGCAGTTGAACGCTACTATGGCTACACCTTC. It codes for CASSPGAVERYYGYTF.

The CDR3 nucleotides are TGTGCCAGTAGAACCGGGACAGCGAACACTGAAGCTTTCTTT. Translating it yields CASRTGTANTEAFF. This chain links TRBV19 with TRBJ1-1; 7 bases map to TRBD1. The CDR3 totals 14 residues. Germline V gene sequence: CDR1 LNHDA, CDR2 SQIVND (reference sequence). Losses at the gene ends were 6 bases for V and 1 base for J; bases not matched to a gene: 5.

This chain links TRBV5-4 with TRBJ2-7; 8 bases map to TRBD2. From germline, CDR1 is SGHNT and CDR2 YYREEE (reference sequence). This CDR3 comprises 14 residues. J was trimmed by 2 bases and V by 4 bases; bases with no gene match: 5. In DNA, the CDR3 is TGTGCCAGCAGCGCCCCGGGACTAGCCTACGAGCAGTACTTC. Protein sequence: CASSAPGLAYEQYF.

This clone was recorded a few times. The CDR3 region is CASSLPREGGNTEAFF. In DNA, the CDR3 is TGTGCCAGCAGCTTGCCTCGGGAAGGGGGGAACACTGAAGCTTTCTTT. The chain joins TRBV7-9 to TRBJ1-1, with D possibly TRBD1 on 6 matching bases. The CDR3 sequence is 16 residues long. Germline V CDR1 and CDR2: SEHNR, FQNEAQ (reference sequence). Trimming stripped 3 bases from V and 1 base from J, with 15 bases between.

This clone was detected only a few times. This chain links TRBV30 with TRBJ1-6; 8 positions agree with TRBD1. Germline V gene data show CDR1 as GTSNPN and CDR2 as SVGIG (reference sequence). The CDR3 is 14 amino acids. Trimming removed 2 bases from V and 8 bases from J; junction bases left unmatched: 5. The CDR3 spells CAWSTGQGYSPLHF. The CDR3 DNA reads TGTGCCTGGAGTACCGGACAGGGTTATTCACCCCTCCACTTT.

This chain links TRBV5-1 with TRBJ2-5; D is perhaps TRBD2 (6 bases). V dropped 2 bases and J dropped 0 bases, with 14 bases sitting between them. This CDR3 region has 16 residues. Germline lookup yields CDR1 SGHRS and CDR2 YFSETQ. Here the CDR3 DNA reads TGCGCCAGCAGCTTATCTAGCGTCCCGTACCAAGAGACCCAGTACTTC. Encoded protein: CASSLSSVPYQETQYF.

The J gene is TRBJ1-5, the V gene TRBV5-8, with unresolved D. V gave up 1 base and J gave up 2 bases, with 10 bases separating them. CDR3 size: 15 residues. Per the germline V gene, CDR1 is SGHTS and CDR2 is YDEGEE. Here the CDR3 reads CASSLFQVGNQPQHF. The CDR3 DNA sequence: TGTGCCAGCAGCTTGTTCCAGGTGGGCAATCAGCCCCAGCATTTT.

This clone occurred once. In the same sample, other DNA sequences code for this CDR3. The chain combines TRBV2 with TRBJ2-5; 12 bases agree with TRBD2. The CDR3 extends over 15 amino acids. V shed 6 bases, J shed 4 bases, and the junction held 6 bases outside the gene matches. CDR1 is SNHLY and CDR2 is FYNNEI in the germline V gene. The CDR3 DNA reads TGTGCCAGCAGCATACTAGCGGGAGGTGGAGAGACCCAGTACTTC. Protein product: CASSILAGGGETQYF.

The V gene is TRBV5-1, the J gene TRBJ2-2; D is perhaps TRBD2 (6 bases). Germline V CDR1 and CDR2: SGHRS, YFSETQ. The CDR3 loop spans 15 amino acids. The V end lost 5 bases, the J end lost 5 bases, and 16 bases lay between the germline ends. CDR3 sequence: CASRKDGSPTGELFF. CDR3 sequence (DNA): TGCGCCAGCAGAAAAGACGGGAGCCCGACCGGGGAGCTGTTTTTT.

The CDR3: CASSPRQGETEAFF. The CDR3, as DNA: TGTGCCAGCAGCCCTAGGCAGGGTGAAACTGAAGCTTTCTTT. The chain has TRBV28 and TRBJ1-1; maybe TRBD1 (5 bases). The CDR3 is 14 residues long. Germline V gene sequence: CDR1 MDHEN, CDR2 SYDVKM. Trimming pared 6 bases from V and 5 bases from J, leaving 16 bases between.

J is TRBJ2-7 and V is TRBV7-2; 7 nucleotides match TRBD1. With 5 bases clipped from V and 7 bases from J, the junction kept 5 bases outside the gene matches. Germline V gene sequence: CDR1 SGHTA, CDR2 FQGNSA. The CDR3 contains 12 residues. The CDR3 nucleotides read TGTGCCAGCAGCAGACAGGGTGATGAGCAGTACTTC. Residues: CASSRQGDEQYF.

The chain couples TRBV7-9 to TRBJ1-6; no reliable D call. V lost 3 bases to trimming and J lost 7 bases, with 7 bases between them. Germline loops: CDR1 SEHNR, CDR2 FQNEAQ (reference sequence). The CDR3 is made up of 13 amino acids. In DNA form, the CDR3 reads TGTGCCAGCAGCTTCTATCCCAATTCACCCCTCCACTTT. As protein: CASSFYPNSPLHF.

The chain couples TRBV28 to TRBJ2-1; TRBD1 matches at 7 bases. The CDR3 runs 15 residues. Trimming took 5 bases from V and 4 from J; bases not matched to a gene: 8. Per the germline V gene, CDR1 is MDHEN and CDR2 is SYDVKM. CDR3 loop: CASSPQGPLYNEQFF. The CDR3 DNA reads TGTGCCAGCAGTCCACAGGGGCCCCTTTACAATGAGCAGTTCTTC.

The table lists this clone with a few counts. This chain links TRBV27 with TRBJ1-6, with a weak D call TRBD1 (6 bases). The CDR3 length is 14 residues. Germline lookup yields CDR1 MNHEY and CDR2 SMNVEV (reference sequence). The V gene lost 5 bases and the J gene lost 7 bases, with 12 bases spanning the gap. The CDR3 DNA reads TGTGCCAGCAGTCCCGGCAGGGGCAATTCACCCCTCCACTTT. Translating it yields CASSPGRGNSPLHF.

The chain carries TRBV11-2 and TRBJ2-3, with 12 bases lining up with TRBD1. The V segment lost 4 bases and the J segment 9 bases; nucleotides outside the gene matches: 8. Germline values: CDR1 SGHAT, CDR2 FQNNGV. There are 15 residues in the CDR3. CDR3 sequence reads: CASSSKWGQGATQYF. CDR3 nucleotide sequence: TGTGCCAGCAGCTCTAAATGGGGACAGGGGGCAACGCAGTATTTT.

The gene calls are TRBV7-2 and TRBJ2-7; TRBD1 aligns across 8 bases. Per germline, CDR1 SGHTA and CDR2 FQGNSA. The CDR3 runs to 16 residues. J was trimmed by 7 bases and V by 7 bases; bases with no gene match: 18. Here the CDR3 DNA reads TGTGCCAGCACCCCATCCAGACAGGGGAATTTGTGGGAGCAGTACTTC. Encoded protein: CASTPSRQGNLWEQYF.

V is TRBV2 and J is TRBJ1-5; 10 bases line up with TRBD1. The trim removed 5 bases at V and 7 bases at J, leaving 5 bases unmatched. The germline gives CDR1 SNHLY, CDR2 FYNNEI. The CDR3 sequence is 14 residues long. Written as DNA, the CDR3 is TGTGCCAGCAGTCGGGACAGGGGTTACCAGCCCCAGCATTTT. Amino acids: CASSRDRGYQPQHF.

The V gene is TRBV18, the J gene TRBJ2-2, with no clear D. Trimming left V 1 base short and J 1 base short, with 7 bases between. The germline V gene has CDR1 KGHSH and CDR2 LQKENI. The CDR3 runs to 15 residues. The DNA of the CDR3 is TGTGCCAGCTCACCACGGCAGGTGAACACCGGGGAGCTGTTTTTT. This encodes CASSPRQVNTGELFF. The whole variable domain, filled in from reference TRBV18 and TRBJ2-2, reads NAGVMQNPRHLVRRRGQEARLRCSPMKGHSHVYWYRQLPEEGLKFMVYLQKENIIDESGMPKERFSAEFPKEGPSILRIQQVVRGDSAAYFCASSPRQVNTGELFFGEGSRLTVL.

This sequence joins TRBV11-2 and TRBJ2-2, with 7 bases identical to TRBD1. The CDR3 length is 18 residues. Germline assignment: CDR1 SGHAT and CDR2 FQNNGV. The J segment lost 4 bases and the V segment lost 0 bases, leaving 11 bases of the junction unmatched. The CDR3 region has the DNA TGTGCCAGCAGCTTAGATAAGAGGAAGGACAGGAGCACCGGGGAGCTGTTTTTT. Protein sequence: CASSLDKRKDRSTGELFF.

The chain couples TRBV24-1 to TRBJ2-5; 8 bases are a match to TRBD2. Germline-derived CDR1 and CDR2 are KGHDR and SFDVKD. The junction had 7 bases not matched to a gene; V was cut back by 5 bases and J by 3 bases. This CDR3 region has 15 residues. The CDR3 reads CATSATSGREETQYF. The CDR3 bases are TGTGCCACCAGTGCAACTAGCGGTCGGGAAGAGACCCAGTACTTC.

The V gene is TRBV12-5, the J gene TRBJ1-3; 8 bases agree with TRBD1. CDR1 and CDR2 (germline): LGHNT, FRNRAP. The CDR3 spans 16 residues. Trimming cost V 5 bases and J 4 bases; bases outside gene matches: 10. The DNA for the CDR3 is TGTGCTAGTGGTCGCCGGACAGGGACTCGCGGAAACACCATATATTTT. It encodes CASGRRTGTRGNTIYF.